The present T cell receptor beta chain was sequenced within a study of blood T cells in healthy people across ages. General study findings and limits: Getting older went along with TCR beta diversity per million T cells dropping roughly linearly. Total diversity from one million sequenced T cells was likely underestimated.

It was 9.5 to 10 milliliters of peripheral blood that were drawn from each donor. Concerning this clonotype: Its target is unknown.

This CDR3 comprises 13 residues. Trimming removed 4 bases from V and 5 bases from J; junction bases left unmatched: 4. CDR1 and CDR2 from the germline V gene are SQVTM and ANQGSEA. PCR was performed a second time for about 6 to 11 cycles using a sample-barcoded 5' primer and a J-beta primer mix. TCRdb reanalysed the 5' RACE reads using MiXCR and keeps one entry per CDR3 protein. This sample yields roughly 1,700,000 distinct CDR3 sequences, of which approximately 28% are seen a single time; 7.7% belongs to the top ten. The gene calls are TRBV29-1 and TRBJ1-1; 10 nucleotides agree with TRBD1. The specimen was blood. The clonotype comes from a woman in her thirties in good health. The CDR3 is CSVGTGGLTEAFF. The CDR3 nucleotides read TGCAGCGTTGGGACAGGGGGGCTGACTGAAGCTTTCTTT.